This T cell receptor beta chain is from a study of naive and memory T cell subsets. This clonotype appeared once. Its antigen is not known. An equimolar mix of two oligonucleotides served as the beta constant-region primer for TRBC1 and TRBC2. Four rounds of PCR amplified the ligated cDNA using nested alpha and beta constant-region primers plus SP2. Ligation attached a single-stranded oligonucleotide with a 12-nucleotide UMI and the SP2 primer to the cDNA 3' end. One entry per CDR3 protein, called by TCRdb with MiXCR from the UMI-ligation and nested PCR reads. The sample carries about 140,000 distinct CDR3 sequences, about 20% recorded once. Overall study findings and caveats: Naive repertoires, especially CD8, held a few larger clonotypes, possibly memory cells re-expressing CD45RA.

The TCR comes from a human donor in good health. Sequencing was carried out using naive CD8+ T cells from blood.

The CDR3 DNA reads TGCAGTGCTAGAAGGGGGACCGTCATCACAGATACGCAGTATTTT. It codes for CSARRGTVITDTQYF. The J gene is TRBJ2-3, the V gene TRBV20-1; D might be TRBD1 (6 bases). The CDR3 has 15 residues. Between the trimmed V and J ends, which lost 2 bases and 2 bases, there was a span of 14 bases. Germline V gives CDR1 DFQATT, CDR2 SNEGSKA (reference sequence).